This paragraph reports one T cell receptor beta chain. Treatment denoted: 19 received Ad26.COV2.S at low or high dose, single or two shots; 5 received placebo; per-sample allocation not given. Sampling occurred on day 63 after the first vaccine or placebo injection. These data originate in a study of Ad26.COV2.S vaccination and SARS-CoV-2 variants. Study at large: Donor was in the COV1001 Ad26.COV2.S trial arm.

Germline V gives CDR1 SGHTA, CDR2 FQGNSA. V was clipped by 3 bases and J by 6 bases; unmatched bases: 2. There are 14 residues in the CDR3. The data were produced by immunoSEQ multiplex PCR, yet TCRdb's version contains in-frame clones alone and is incomplete. The sample shows hundreds of thousands of clones, roughly 90% of them seen only once. The sample was peripheral blood, taken in a trial of Ad26.COV2.S vaccine versus placebo. The chain has TRBV7-2 and TRBJ1-4, with 9 bases aligning to TRBD1. The receptor's source is a person between 18 and 65 years old who received the Ad26.COV2.S COVID-19 vaccine or a placebo. CDR3 protein: CASSFRTGDEKLFF. CDR3 coding DNA: TGTGCCAGCAGCTTCCGGACAGGGGATGAAAAACTGTTTTTT.